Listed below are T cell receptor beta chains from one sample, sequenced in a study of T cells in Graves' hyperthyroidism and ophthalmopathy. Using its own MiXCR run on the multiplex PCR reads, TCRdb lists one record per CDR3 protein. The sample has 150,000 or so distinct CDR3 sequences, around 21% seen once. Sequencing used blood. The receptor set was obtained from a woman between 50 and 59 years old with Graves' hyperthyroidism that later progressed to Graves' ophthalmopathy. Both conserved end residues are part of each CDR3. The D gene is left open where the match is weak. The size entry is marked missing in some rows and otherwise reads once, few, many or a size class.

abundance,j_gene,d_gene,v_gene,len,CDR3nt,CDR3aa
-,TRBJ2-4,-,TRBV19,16,TGTGCCAGTAGTATATCACCGGGACAAGGCCACGGCATTCAGTACTTC,CASSISPGQGHGIQYF
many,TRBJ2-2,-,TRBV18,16,TGTGCCAGCTCACCTACCAACCGGGGCCGAACCGGGGAGCTGTTTTTT,CASSPTNRGRTGELFF
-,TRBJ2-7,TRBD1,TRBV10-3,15,TGTGCCATCAGCTGGATCCGGGACAGAACCTACGAGCAGTACTTC,CAISWIRDRTYEQYF
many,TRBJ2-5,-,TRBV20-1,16,TGCAGTGCTAGAAGGTGGGGCGTCGGCGGAGGAGAGACCCAGTACTTC,CSARRWGVGGGETQYF
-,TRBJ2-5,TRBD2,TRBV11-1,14,TGTGCCAGCAGCTTTCTAGCGGGAGAGGAGACCCAGTACTTC,CASSFLAGEETQYF
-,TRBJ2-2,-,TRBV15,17,TGTGCCACCAGCAGAGATAGAAGGTTATCGAACACCGGGGAGCTGTTTTTT,CATSRDRRLSNTGELFF
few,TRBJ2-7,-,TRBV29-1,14,TGCAGCGTGGCCCCGACAGGAACTTCCTACGAGCAGTACTTC,CSVAPTGTSYEQYF
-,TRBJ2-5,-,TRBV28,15,TGTGCCAGCCATGAGGAGAACCCTCACCAAGAGACCCAGTACTTC,CASHEENPHQETQYF
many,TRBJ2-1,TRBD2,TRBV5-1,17,TGCGCCAGCAGGAGTAGAGAGGCAAGCGGGAGTGGGGATGAGCAGTTCTTC,CASRSREASGSGDEQFF
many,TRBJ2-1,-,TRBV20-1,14,TGCAGTGCTAGTCGTCTTGATTCCTACAATGAGCAGTTCTTC,CSASRLDSYNEQFF
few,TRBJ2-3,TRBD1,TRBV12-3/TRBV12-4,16,TGTGCCAGCAGTCCCTTGACAGGGGTCGGCGCAGATACGCAGTATTTT,CASSPLTGVGADTQYF
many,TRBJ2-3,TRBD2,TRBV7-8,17,TGTGCCAGCAGCTTAGGTAGCGGGGGGCGTCAAACAGATACGCAGTATTTT,CASSLGSGGRQTDTQYF
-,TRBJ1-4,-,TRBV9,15,TGTGCCAGCAGCGTAGCTGGTGGGTTAGGAGAAAAACTGTTTTTT,CASSVAGGLGEKLFF
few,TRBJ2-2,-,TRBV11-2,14,TGTGCCAGCAACCGTGACCGGGACTTCGGGGAGCTGTTTTTT,CASNRDRDFGELFF
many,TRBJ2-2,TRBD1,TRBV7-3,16,TGTGCCAGCAGCCTTAAGGGGACAGGGCTACCCGGGGAGCTGTTTTTT,CASSLKGTGLPGELFF
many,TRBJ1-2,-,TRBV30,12,TGTGCCTGGAGTCCGGCGGGACGTGGCTACACCTTC,CAWSPAGRGYTF
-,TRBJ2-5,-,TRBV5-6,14,TGTGCCAGCAGCGTTCCGGGACCACAAGAGACCCAGTACTTC,CASSVPGPQETQYF
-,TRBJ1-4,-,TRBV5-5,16,TGTGCCAGCAGCCGAGCCCCAGCTGCAACTAATGAAAAACTGTTTTTT,CASSRAPAATNEKLFF
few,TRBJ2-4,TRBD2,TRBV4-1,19,TGCGCCAGCAGCCAAGGGGGGTTGACTAGCGGGATGTTCGGAAACATTCAGTACTTC,CASSQGGLTSGMFGNIQYF
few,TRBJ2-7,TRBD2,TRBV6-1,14,TGTGCCAGCAGCACTAGCGCCTCTTCCTACGAGCAGTACTTC,CASSTSASSYEQYF
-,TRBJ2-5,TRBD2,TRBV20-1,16,TGCAGTGCTAGAGGCCCGACTAGCGGGTTCCAAGAGACCCAGTACTTC,CSARGPTSGFQETQYF
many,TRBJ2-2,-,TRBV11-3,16,TGTGCCAGCAGCGCCAGCCCGGGACATAACACCGGGGAGCTGTTTTTT,CASSASPGHNTGELFF
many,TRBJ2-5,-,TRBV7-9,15,TGTGCCAGCAGCCAGGGTCCCGACACTCAAGAGACCCAGTACTTC,CASSQGPDTQETQYF
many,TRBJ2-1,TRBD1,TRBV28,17,TGTGCCAGCAGTTTATGGACCGGGACAGGGGCGCACGATGAGCAGTTCTTC,CASSLWTGTGAHDEQFF
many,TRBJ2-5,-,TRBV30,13,TGTGCCTGGAGCTACCCGTACCAAGAGACCCAGTACTTC,CAWSYPYQETQYF
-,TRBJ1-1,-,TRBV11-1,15,TGTGCCAGCACCTCTGACTGGGCAGGGAACACTGAAGCTTTCTTT,CASTSDWAGNTEAFF
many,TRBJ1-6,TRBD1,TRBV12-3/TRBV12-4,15,TGTGCCAGCAGTATACAGGGGGCGGTAAATTCACCCCTCCACTTT,CASSIQGAVNSPLHF
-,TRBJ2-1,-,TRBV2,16,TGTGCCAGCAGTGAGGCCTGGACTGGAGTCTACAATGAGCAGTTCTTC,CASSEAWTGVYNEQFF
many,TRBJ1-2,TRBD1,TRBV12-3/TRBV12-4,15,TGTGCCAGCAGTTTTACGGGACAGGGGGCGCGGGGCTACACCTTC,CASSFTGQGARGYTF
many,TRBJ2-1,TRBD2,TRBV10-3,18,TGTGCCATCAGTGAAGGGACTAGCGGGAGGACTCCCTACAATGAGCAGTTCTTC,CAISEGTSGRTPYNEQFF
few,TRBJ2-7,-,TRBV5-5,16,TGTGCCAGCAGCTTGGTTGGGGGGCGGCCCGCCTACGAGCAGTACTTC,CASSLVGGRPAYEQYF
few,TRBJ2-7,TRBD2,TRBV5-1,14,TGCGCCAGCAGCACGGGACTAGCTGCGAACGAGCAGTACTTC,CASSTGLAANEQYF
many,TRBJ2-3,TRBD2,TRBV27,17,TGTGCCAGCAGTTTGGTGGCGGGAGACTCTAGCACAGATACGCAATATTTT,CASSLVAGDSSTDTQYF
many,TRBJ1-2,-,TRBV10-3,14,TGTGCCATCACCGAAGCCGGGCCCAACTATGGCTACACCTTC,CAITEAGPNYGYTF
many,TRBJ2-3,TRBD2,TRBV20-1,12,TGCAGTGCTACGTGGGAGGGCTCGACGCAGTATTTT,CSATWEGSTQYF
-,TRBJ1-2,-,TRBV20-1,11,TGCAGTGCTAGAGTCGGAGGGGGCTACACCTTC,CSARVGGGYTF
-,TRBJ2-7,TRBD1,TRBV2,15,TGTGCCAGCAGCGAAAGGGTTTTACAGGGGTACGAGCAGTACTTC,CASSERVLQGYEQYF
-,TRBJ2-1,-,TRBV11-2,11,TGTGCCAGCAGCTTTAGCGGTGAGCAGTTCTTC,CASSFSGEQFF
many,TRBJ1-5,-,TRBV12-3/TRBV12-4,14,TGTGCCAGCAGTGAGCAGCTTCTCAATCAGCCCCAGCATTTT,CASSEQLLNQPQHF
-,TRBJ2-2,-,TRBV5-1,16,TGCGCCAGCAGTTTGGGGGCGAGTTCAGGGACCGGGGAGCTGTTTTTT,CASSLGASSGTGELFF
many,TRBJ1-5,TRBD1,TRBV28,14,TGTGCCAGCGGAATCAGGGGGGAAGGCCAGCCCCAGCATTTT,CASGIRGEGQPQHF
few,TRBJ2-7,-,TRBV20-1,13,TGCAGTGCTATGAGGACGCCCACCTACGAGCAGTACTTC,CSAMRTPTYEQYF
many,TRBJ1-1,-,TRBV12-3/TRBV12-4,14,TGTGCCAGCAGTTTAGGAGACGGGGGGCGGGAAGCTTTCTTT,CASSLGDGGREAFF
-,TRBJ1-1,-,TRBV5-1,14,TGCGCCAGCAGCTTCGACGGCGGGAACACTGAAGCTTTCTTT,CASSFDGGNTEAFF
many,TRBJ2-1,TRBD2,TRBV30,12,TGTGCCTGGGGAAGCGGGGACAATGAGCAGTTCTTC,CAWGSGDNEQFF
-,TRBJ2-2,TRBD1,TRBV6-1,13,TGTGCCAGCACCCTGACAGGGACCGGGGAGCTGTTTTTT,CASTLTGTGELFF
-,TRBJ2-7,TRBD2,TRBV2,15,TGTGCCAGCAGTTTTGGGCCTAGCGGGACCTACGAGCAGTACTTC,CASSFGPSGTYEQYF
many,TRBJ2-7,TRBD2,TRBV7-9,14,TGTGCCAGCAGCTCTAGCGGGGCCCCCTACGAGCAGTACTTC,CASSSSGAPYEQYF
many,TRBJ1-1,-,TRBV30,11,TGTGCCTCTGCACTGAACACTGAAGCTTTCTTT,CASALNTEAFF
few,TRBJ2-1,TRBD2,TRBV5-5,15,TGTGCCAGCAGCTTGGTACTAGCGGGAGTCGTTGAGCAGTTCTTC,CASSLVLAGVVEQFF
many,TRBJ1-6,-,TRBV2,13,TGTGCCAGCAGTTCACAGGGTGGTTCACCCCTCCACTTT,CASSSQGGSPLHF
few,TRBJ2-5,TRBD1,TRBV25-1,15,TGTGCCAGCAGTGAAATTGGACAGGGGAAAGAGACCCAGTACTTC,CASSEIGQGKETQYF
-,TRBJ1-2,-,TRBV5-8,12,TGTGCCAGCAGCTTTGGGGATACGAGCTACACCTTC,CASSFGDTSYTF